Below are 11 T cell receptor beta chains sequenced from a single sample in a study of beta chain features in type 1 diabetes. Findings of the study overall: TCRB CDR3s from Type 1 diabetes patients were moderately but significantly shorter in all four CD4+ subsets.

No antigen has been assigned to these receptors. Expressed TCRB transcripts were sequenced because the entire RNA isolate underwent reverse transcription. Using immunoSEQ multiplex PCR, the repertoire was profiled, and TCRdb retains in-frame clones only, with some absent. The data contain 160,000 or so clones, approximately 9.1% of them singletons. Sequencing used central memory CD4+ T cells from blood. The receptor set was obtained from a woman aged 30 to 39 with type 1 diabetes.

In its sample, this clone is medium-sized. The rearrangement joins TRBV4-1 to TRBJ1-3, with a weak D call TRBD1 (5 bases). This CDR3 spans 16 amino acids. Per germline, CDR1 MGHRA and CDR2 YSYEKL. Trimming pared 0 bases from V and 3 bases from J, leaving 12 bases between. In DNA form, the CDR3 reads TGCGCCAGCAGCCAAGAGGGGCGAAGCTATGGAAACACCATATATTTT. Translation gives CASSQEGRSYGNTIYF.

This clone has just a few counts. The chain couples TRBV29-1 to TRBJ1-2, with 8 bases matching TRBD1. Germline assignment: CDR1 SQVTM and CDR2 ANQGSEA. With 7 bases clipped from V and 8 bases from J, the junction kept 9 bases outside the gene matches. The CDR3 contains 12 residues. The CDR3: CSGGQGRTGYTF. Here the CDR3 DNA reads TGCAGCGGTGGACAGGGCAGGACGGGCTACACCTTC. Combining the CDR3 with reference TRBV29-1 and TRBJ1-2 gives the whole variable domain SAVISQKPSRDICQRGTSLTIQCQVDSQVTMMFWYRQQPGQSLTLIATANQGSEATYESGFVIDKFPISRPNLTFSTLTVSNMSPEDSSIYLCSGGQGRTGYTFGSGTRLTVV.

V is TRBV7-2 and J is TRBJ1-1; no firm D call. There are 13 residues in the CDR3. Looked up from germline, CDR1 is SGHTA and CDR2 is FQGNSA. The V gene lost 2 bases and the J gene lost 0 bases, with 4 bases spanning the gap. This CDR3 reads CASSLIMNTEAFF. In nucleotides, the CDR3 is TGTGCCAGCAGCTTAATCATGAACACTGAAGCTTTCTTT.

This clone has just a few counts. This sequence joins TRBV4-1 and TRBJ1-5; 8 positions match TRBD1. Trimming at V came to 1 base and at J to 2 bases, leaving 4 bases not matched to a gene. The CDR3 extends over 16 amino acids. Germline V CDR1 and CDR2: MGHRA, YSYEKL. CDR3 amino acids: CASSQGQGAGNQPQHF. In DNA form, the CDR3 reads TGCGCCAGCAGCCAAGGGCAGGGGGCCGGCAATCAGCCCCAGCATTTT.

The rearrangement uses TRBV5-1 and TRBJ1-1; tentative D call: TRBD1 (5 bases). The CDR3 has 13 residues. CDR1 and CDR2 from the germline V gene are SGHRS and YFSETQ. The V end was cut by 5 bases, the J end by 4 bases, with 12 bases between. The CDR3 bases are TGCGCCAGCAGTTTCCAGGGAAGCACTGAAGCTTTCTTT. Residues: CASSFQGSTEAFF.

The genes are TRBV10-3 and TRBJ2-1; 10 bases match TRBD2. Germline trimming cut 7 bases from V and 7 bases from J; bases unmatched to any gene: 7. The CDR3 contains 14 residues. CDR1 ENHRY and CDR2 SYGVKD come from the germline V gene. CDR3 loop: CAIKREGRANEQFF. The DNA for the CDR3 is TGTGCCATCAAGCGGGAGGGCCGGGCGAATGAGCAGTTCTTC.

V is TRBV6-6 and J is TRBJ2-4, with D maybe TRBD2 (6 bases). Trimming stripped 2 bases from V and 12 bases from J, with 14 bases between. Looked up from germline, CDR1 is MNHNY and CDR2 is SVGAGI (reference sequence). CDR3 length: 13 amino acids. The CDR3 nucleotides read TGTGCCAGCAGTTACGGGTCGGGGGAGAATCAGTACTTC. Encoded protein: CASSYGSGENQYF.

This chain joins TRBV6-5 and TRBJ2-1; TRBD2 matches at 13 bases. This CDR3 comprises 14 residues. Germline V gene data show CDR1 as MNHEY and CDR2 as SVGAGI. V shed 6 bases, J shed 6 bases, and the junction held 2 bases outside the gene matches. The CDR3, as DNA: TGTGCCAGCAGACTAGCGGGAGGGCTCAATGAGCAGTTCTTC. Amino acids: CASRLAGGLNEQFF.

The chain links TRBV18 to TRBJ2-3; 16 bases match TRBD2. Germline V lookup: CDR1 KGHSH, CDR2 LQKENI. V trimming: 0 bases; J trimming: 9 bases; junction bases outside the gene matches: 6. This CDR3 has 17 residues. CDR3 sequence reads: CASSPPGLAGGPWTQYF. CDR3 DNA sequence: TGTGCCAGCTCACCACCGGGACTAGCGGGAGGGCCTTGGACGCAGTATTTT.

This clone was counted a few times. Germline is not matched at one junction end, which may reflect a read error. The gene calls are TRBV30 and TRBJ1-2; D unclear. The length of the CDR3 is 13 residues. CDR1 is GTSNPN and CDR2 is SVGIG in the germline V gene (reference sequence). This chain's CDR3 is CAWSVGLNYAYTF. The DNA of the CDR3 is TGTGCCTGGAGTGTAGGACTGAACTATGCCTACACCTTC.

This clone was seen a handful of times. The gene calls are TRBV30 and TRBJ2-3; 8 bases match TRBD2. The V gene end was trimmed by 7 bases and the J gene end by 0 bases; junction bases not matched to a gene: 6. Looked up from germline, CDR1 is GTSNPN and CDR2 is SVGIG (reference sequence). The CDR3 extends over 14 amino acids. CDR3 residues: CASSGGLSTDTQYF. The CDR3 DNA reads as TGTGCCTCGTCGGGGGGGCTGAGCACAGATACGCAGTATTTT.